This T cell receptor (beta chain) was captured in a study of cytomegalovirus exposure and HLA in healthy donors. Study-wide findings and caveats: Donors were assumed by presence/absence analyses to have roughly uniform sequencing depth. Earlier findings revealed that most TCR beta V segments proved productive either about 87% or about 30% of the time. A later examination showed that TCR association rates differed by HLA locus, with DRB1 most and HLA-C fewest.

The CDR3 contains 15 residues. Germline assignment: CDR1 SEHNR and CDR2 FQNEAQ (reference sequence). J lost 2 bases, V lost 5 bases, and 7 bases had no gene match. Each donor was healthy, and each was a bone marrow donor. Primers: 60 Vbeta forward and 13 Jbeta reverse. Only in-frame clones appear in the TCRdb table, and some are missing; sequencing was by immunoSEQ multiplex PCR. The table has 140,000 to 150,000 clones, about 80% seen once. Regarding this clone: Its antigen remains unidentified.

The TCR originated in a female donor in good health and CMV-seronegative. The chain is built from TRBV7-9 and TRBJ2-3; 7 bases fit TRBD2. The specimen was PBMCs. The CDR3 sequence: CASSSPGTTTDTQYF. Written as DNA, the CDR3 is TGTGCCAGCAGCAGTCCCGGGACTACCACAGATACGCAGTATTTT.